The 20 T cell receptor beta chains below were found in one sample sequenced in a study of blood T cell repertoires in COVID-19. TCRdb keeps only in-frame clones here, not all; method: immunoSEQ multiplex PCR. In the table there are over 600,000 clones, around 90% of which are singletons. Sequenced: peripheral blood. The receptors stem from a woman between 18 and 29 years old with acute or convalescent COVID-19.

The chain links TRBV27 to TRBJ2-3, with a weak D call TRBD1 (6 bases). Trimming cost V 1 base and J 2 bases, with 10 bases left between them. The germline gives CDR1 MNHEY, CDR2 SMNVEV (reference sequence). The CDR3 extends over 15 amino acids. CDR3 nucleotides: TGTGCCAGCAGTTTATGGGGGACATCCACAGATACGCAGTATTTT. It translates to CASSLWGTSTDTQYF.

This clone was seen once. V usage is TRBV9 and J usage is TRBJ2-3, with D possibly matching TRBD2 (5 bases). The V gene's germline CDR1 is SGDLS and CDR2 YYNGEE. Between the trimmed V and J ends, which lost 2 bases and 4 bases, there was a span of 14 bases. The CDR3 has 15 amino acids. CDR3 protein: CASSVSPGGADTQYF. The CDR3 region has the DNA TGTGCCAGCAGCGTTAGCCCTGGAGGCGCAGATACGCAGTATTTT.

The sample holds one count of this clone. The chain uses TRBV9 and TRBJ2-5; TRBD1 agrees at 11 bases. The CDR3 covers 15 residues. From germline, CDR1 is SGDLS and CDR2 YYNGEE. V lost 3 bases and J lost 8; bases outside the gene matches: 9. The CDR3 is CASSARDRGSGTQYF. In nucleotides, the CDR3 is TGTGCCAGCAGCGCCAGGGACAGGGGGTCAGGTACCCAGTACTTC. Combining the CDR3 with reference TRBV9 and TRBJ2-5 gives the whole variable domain DSGVTQTPKHLITATGQRVTLRCSPRSGDLSVYWYQQSLDQGLQFLIQYYNGEERAKGNILERFSAQQFPDLHSELNLSSLELGDSALYFCASSARDRGSGTQYFGPGTRLLVL.

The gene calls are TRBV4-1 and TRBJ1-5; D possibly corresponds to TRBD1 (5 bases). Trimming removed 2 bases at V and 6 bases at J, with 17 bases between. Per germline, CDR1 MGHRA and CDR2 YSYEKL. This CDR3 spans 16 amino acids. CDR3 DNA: TGCGCCAGCAGCCAAAACTGGGGGGGACCGGGTCAGCCCCAGCATTTT. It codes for CASSQNWGGPGQPQHF.

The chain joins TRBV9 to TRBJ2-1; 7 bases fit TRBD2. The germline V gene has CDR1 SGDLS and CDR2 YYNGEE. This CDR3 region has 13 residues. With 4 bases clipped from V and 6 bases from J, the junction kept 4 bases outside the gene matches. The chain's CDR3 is CASSQRTSNEQFF. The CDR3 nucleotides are TGTGCCAGCAGCCAACGGACTAGCAATGAGCAGTTCTTC. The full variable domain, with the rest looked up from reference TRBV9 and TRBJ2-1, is DSGVTQTPKHLITATGQRVTLRCSPRSGDLSVYWYQQSLDQGLQFLIQYYNGEERAKGNILERFSAQQFPDLHSELNLSSLELGDSALYFCASSQRTSNEQFFGPGTRLTVL.

CDR3 amino acids: CASRTQGATTEAFF. Written as DNA, the CDR3 is TGTGCCAGCAGGACACAGGGGGCGACCACTGAAGCTTTCTTT. The V call is TRBV27, the J call TRBJ1-1, with TRBD1 matching 9 bases. From germline, CDR1 is MNHEY and CDR2 SMNVEV (reference sequence). Trimming at V came to 6 bases and at J to 4 bases, leaving 6 bases not matched to a gene. The CDR3 loop spans 14 amino acids.

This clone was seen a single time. For the CDR3, the DNA is TGTGCCAGCAGCACCGGGACAAGTACCTACGAGCAGTACTTC. Amino acids: CASSTGTSTYEQYF. The chain couples TRBV3-1 (or the pseudogene TRBV3-2) to TRBJ2-7, with D perhaps matching TRBD1 (6 bases). Germline V gives CDR1 LGHDT, CDR2 YNNKEL (reference sequence). The length of the CDR3 is 14 residues. V was trimmed by 5 bases and J by 2 bases, leaving 13 bases between them.

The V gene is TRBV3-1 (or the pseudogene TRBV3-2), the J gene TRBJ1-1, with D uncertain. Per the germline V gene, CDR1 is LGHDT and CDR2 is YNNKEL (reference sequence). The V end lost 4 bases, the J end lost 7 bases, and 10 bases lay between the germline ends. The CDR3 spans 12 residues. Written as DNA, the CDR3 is TGTGCCAGCAGCCGCGGGTCCTATGAAGCTTTCTTT. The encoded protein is CASSRGSYEAFF.

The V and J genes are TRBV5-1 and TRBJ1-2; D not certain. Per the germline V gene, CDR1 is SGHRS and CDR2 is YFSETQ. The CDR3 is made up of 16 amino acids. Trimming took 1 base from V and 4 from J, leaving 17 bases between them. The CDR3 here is CASSLLSGTEGYGYTF. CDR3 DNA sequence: TGCGCCAGCAGCTTGTTAAGTGGCACGGAGGGCTATGGCTACACCTTC.

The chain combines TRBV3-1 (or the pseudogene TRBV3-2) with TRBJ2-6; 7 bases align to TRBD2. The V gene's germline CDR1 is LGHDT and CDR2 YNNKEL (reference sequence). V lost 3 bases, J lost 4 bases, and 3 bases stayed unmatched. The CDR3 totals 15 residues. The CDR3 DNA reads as TGTGCCAGCAGCCAGACTAGCAAGGGGGCCAACGTCCTGACTTTC. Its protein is CASSQTSKGANVLTF.

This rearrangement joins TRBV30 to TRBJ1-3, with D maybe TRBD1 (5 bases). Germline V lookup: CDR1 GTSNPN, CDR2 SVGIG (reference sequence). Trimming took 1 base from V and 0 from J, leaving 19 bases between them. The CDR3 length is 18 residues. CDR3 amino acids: CAWSGSQIRGLSGNTIYF. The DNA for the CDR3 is TGTGCCTGGAGTGGAAGCCAGATTAGGGGCCTCTCTGGAAACACCATATATTTT.

The CDR3 DNA is TGTGCCAGCAGTTTACCCACCAAGACCGGGGGGACCTCTCATCTGGGAAAGACCCAGTACTTC. Residues: CASSLPTKTGGTSHLGKTQYF. The rearrangement links TRBV11-2 to TRBJ2-5, with TRBD2 identical over 7 bases. The V and J ends lost 6 bases and 6 bases, in that order; junction bases with no gene match: 31. This CDR3 is built from 21 residues. Germline assignment: CDR1 SGHAT and CDR2 FQNNGV. Variable domain in full (rest from reference TRBV11-2 and TRBJ2-5): EAGVAQSPRYKIIEKRQSVAFWCNPISGHATLYWYQQILGQGPKLLIQFQNNGVVDDSQLPKDRFSAERLKGVDSTLKIQPAKLEDSAVYLCASSLPTKTGGTSHLGKTQYFGPGTRLLVL.

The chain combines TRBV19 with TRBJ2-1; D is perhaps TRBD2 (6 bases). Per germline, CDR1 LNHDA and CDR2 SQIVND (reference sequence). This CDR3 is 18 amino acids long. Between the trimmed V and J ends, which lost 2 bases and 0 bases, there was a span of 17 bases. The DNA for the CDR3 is TGTGCCAGTAGTATAAGACCCGCCCTCGGGGGCTCCTACAATGAGCAGTTCTTC. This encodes CASSIRPALGGSYNEQFF.

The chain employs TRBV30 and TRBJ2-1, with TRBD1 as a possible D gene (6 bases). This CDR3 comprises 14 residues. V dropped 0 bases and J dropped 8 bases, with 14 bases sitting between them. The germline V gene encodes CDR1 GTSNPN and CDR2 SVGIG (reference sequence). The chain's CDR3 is CAWSVGTPRDEQFF. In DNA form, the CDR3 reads TGTGCCTGGAGTGTAGGGACACCTAGGGATGAGCAGTTCTTC.

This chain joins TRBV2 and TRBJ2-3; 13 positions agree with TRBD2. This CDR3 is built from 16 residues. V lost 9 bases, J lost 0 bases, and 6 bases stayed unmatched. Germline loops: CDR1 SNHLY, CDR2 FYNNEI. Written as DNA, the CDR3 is TGTGCCAGGACGACTAGCGGGGGGCTCAGCACAGATACGCAGTATTTT. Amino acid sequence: CARTTSGGLSTDTQYF.

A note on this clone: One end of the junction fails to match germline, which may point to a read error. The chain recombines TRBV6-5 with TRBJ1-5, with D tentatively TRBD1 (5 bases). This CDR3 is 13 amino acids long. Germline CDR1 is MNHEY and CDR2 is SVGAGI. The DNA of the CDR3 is TGTGCCATCAGGGTAAGTGGCAACCAGCCCCAGCATTTT. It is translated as CAIRVSGNQPQHF.

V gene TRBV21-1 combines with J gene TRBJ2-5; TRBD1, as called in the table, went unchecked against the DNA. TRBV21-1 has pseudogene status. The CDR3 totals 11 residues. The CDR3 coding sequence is TGTGCCAGCAGCGCGACAGGGGGCCAGTACTTC. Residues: CASSATGGQYF.

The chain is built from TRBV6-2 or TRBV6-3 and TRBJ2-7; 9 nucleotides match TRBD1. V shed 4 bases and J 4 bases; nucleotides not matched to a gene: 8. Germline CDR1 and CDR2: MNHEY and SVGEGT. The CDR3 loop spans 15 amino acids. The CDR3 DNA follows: TGTGCCAGCAGTTTCGCCGGGACAGGGCGGTACGAGCAGTACTTC. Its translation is CASSFAGTGRYEQYF.

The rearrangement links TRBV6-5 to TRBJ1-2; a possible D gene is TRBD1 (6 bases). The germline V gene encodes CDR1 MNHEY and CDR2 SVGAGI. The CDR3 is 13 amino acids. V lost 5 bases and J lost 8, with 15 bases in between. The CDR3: CASSRQETGGYTF. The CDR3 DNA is TGTGCCAGCAGTCGACAGGAGACGGGGGGCTACACCTTC.

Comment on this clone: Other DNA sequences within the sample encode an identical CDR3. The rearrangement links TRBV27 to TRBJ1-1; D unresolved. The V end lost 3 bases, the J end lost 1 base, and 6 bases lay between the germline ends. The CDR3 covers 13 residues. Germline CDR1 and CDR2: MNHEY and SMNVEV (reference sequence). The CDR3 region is CASSLGRNTEAFF. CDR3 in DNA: TGTGCCAGCAGTTTGGGCAGGAACACTGAAGCTTTCTTT.